This T cell receptor beta chain was found in a study of control samples from healthy donors and cancer patients. The data were produced by immunoSEQ multiplex PCR, yet TCRdb's version contains in-frame clones alone and is incomplete. The sample holds 100,000 to 150,000 clones, 92% seen once. The V gene lost 2 bases and the J gene lost 3 bases, with 10 bases spanning the gap. Germline loops: CDR1 ENHRY, CDR2 SYGVKD. The CDR3 has 14 amino acids. This clone was counted a few times. The chain recombines TRBV10-3 with TRBJ1-1; D gene uncertain. The origin of this receptor is a man aged 80 or over with head and neck cancer. Sequenced sample: PBMCs. This CDR3 is CAISEQISYTEAFF. In nucleotides, the CDR3 is TGTGCCATCAGTGAGCAGATATCATACACTGAAGCTTTCTTT.